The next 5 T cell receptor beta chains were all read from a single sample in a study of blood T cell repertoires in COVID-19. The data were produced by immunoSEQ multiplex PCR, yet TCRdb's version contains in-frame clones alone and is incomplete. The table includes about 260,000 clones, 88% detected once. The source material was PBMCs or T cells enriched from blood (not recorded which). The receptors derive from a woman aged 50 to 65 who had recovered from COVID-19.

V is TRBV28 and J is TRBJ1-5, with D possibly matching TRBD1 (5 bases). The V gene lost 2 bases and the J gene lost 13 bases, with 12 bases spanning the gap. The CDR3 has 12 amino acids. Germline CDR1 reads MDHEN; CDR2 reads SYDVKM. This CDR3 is CASSLETGTQHF. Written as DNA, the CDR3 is TGTGCCAGCAGTTTAGAAACGGGGACTCAGCATTTT.

The CDR3 protein is CASSEVSGGQPQHF. As DNA, the CDR3 is TGTGCCAGCAGTGAAGTGTCGGGAGGACAGCCCCAGCATTTT. V gene TRBV2 combines with J gene TRBJ1-5; D uncertain. The germline V and J ends were trimmed by 1 base and 7 bases, with 11 bases remaining between them. CDR3 length equals 14 residues. Per the germline V gene, CDR1 is SNHLY and CDR2 is FYNNEI.

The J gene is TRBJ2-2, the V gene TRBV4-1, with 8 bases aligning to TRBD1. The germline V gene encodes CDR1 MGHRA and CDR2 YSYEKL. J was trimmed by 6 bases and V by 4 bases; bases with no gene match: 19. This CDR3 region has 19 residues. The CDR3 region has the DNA TGCGCCAGCAGCCGCCCATTAACCAGGGGGCGCGGGTTCGCCGGGGAGCTGTTTTTT. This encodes CASSRPLTRGRGFAGELFF.

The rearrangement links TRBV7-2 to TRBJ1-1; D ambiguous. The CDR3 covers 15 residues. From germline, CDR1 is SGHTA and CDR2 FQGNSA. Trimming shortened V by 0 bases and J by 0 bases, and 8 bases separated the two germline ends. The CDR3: CASSLAGSLNTEAFF. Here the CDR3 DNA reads TGTGCCAGCAGCTTAGCGGGCAGCTTGAACACTGAAGCTTTCTTT.

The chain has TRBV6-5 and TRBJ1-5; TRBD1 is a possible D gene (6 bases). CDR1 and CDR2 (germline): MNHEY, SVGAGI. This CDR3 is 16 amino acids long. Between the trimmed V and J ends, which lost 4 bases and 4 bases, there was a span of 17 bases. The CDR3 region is CASSFLPGVQNQPQHF. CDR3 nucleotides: TGTGCCAGCAGTTTTCTCCCAGGGGTCCAAAATCAGCCCCAGCATTTT.